Many counts were recorded for the clone carrying this TCR beta chain. What it binds is not known. This entry belongs to a study of breast tumors, draining lymph nodes, adjacent tissues. General study results and limits: Tumor T cell lymph node origin was a supported hypothesis, not proven.

The lymph nodes were axillary draining lymph nodes from breast cancer patients. TCRdb processed the multiplex PCR reads anew with MiXCR; each CDR3 protein has one entry. This table has about 300,000 distinct CDR3 sequences, over 30% appearing once. The CDR3 extends over 13 amino acids. Germline loops: CDR1 SEHNR, CDR2 FQNEAQ (reference sequence). V was cut by 5 bases and J by 3 bases, with 11 bases left in between. The source material was axillary lymph node tissue. The V call is TRBV7-9, the J call TRBJ2-7; either TRBD1 or TRBD2 may supply D (5 bases each). This TCR was recovered from a female donor with breast cancer. Some clones in this sample may be carry-over from other donors' samples. The DNA for the CDR3 is TGTGCCAGCAGCCCCGGGACGGTCTACGAGCAGTACTTC. Amino acids: CASSPGTVYEQYF.